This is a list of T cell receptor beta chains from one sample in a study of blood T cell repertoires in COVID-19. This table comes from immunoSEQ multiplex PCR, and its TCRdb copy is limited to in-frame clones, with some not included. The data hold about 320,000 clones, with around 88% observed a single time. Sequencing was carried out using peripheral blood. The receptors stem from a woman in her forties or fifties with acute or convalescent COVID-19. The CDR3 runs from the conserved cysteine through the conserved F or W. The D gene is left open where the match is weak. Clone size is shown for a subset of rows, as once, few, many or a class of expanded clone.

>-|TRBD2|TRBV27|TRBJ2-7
TGTGCCAGCAGTTTGCTATTAGCGGGAGGCGCCTACGAGCAGTACTTC
CASSLLLAGGAYEQYF
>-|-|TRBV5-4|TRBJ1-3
TGTGCCAGCAGCTTCCGAGAGACTGGAAACACCATATATTTT
CASSFRETGNTIYF
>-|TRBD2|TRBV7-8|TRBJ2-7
TGTGCCAGCAGCTTAGGGGGCAGCGGGAGGGTCCACGAGCAGTACTTC
CASSLGGSGRVHEQYF
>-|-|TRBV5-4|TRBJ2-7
TGTGCCAGCAGCTTGGACAGAAACTACGAGCAGTACTTC
CASSLDRNYEQYF
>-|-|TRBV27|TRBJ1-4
TGTGCCAGCAGTTTATCCCCCCGGGGGATTGATGAAAAACTGTTTTTT
CASSLSPRGIDEKLFF
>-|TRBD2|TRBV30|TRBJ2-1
TGTGCCTGCTGGGGGGCGGGAGGGCCCTACAATGAGCAGTTCTTC
CACWGAGGPYNEQFF
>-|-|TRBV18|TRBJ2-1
TGTGCCAGCTCCACCACCGGGCTAGCCGGGCCGGGGAATGAGCAGTTCTTC
CASSTTGLAGPGNEQFF
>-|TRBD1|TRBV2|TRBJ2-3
TGTGCGTCCGGGACAGGTACAGATACGCAGTATTTT
CASGTGTDTQYF
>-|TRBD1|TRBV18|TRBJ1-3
TGTGCCAGCTCACTTGGACAGGGATTCTACCCTGGAAACACCATATATTTT
CASSLGQGFYPGNTIYF
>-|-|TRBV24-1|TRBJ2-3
TGTGCCACCAGTGACCCCAATGACGAGGGACTCGTAGATACGCAGTATTTT
CATSDPNDEGLVDTQYF
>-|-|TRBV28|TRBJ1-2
TGTGCCAGCAGTTTCCAGACAGGACCCCTAGCTAACTATGGCTACACCTTC
CASSFQTGPLANYGYTF
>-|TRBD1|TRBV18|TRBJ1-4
TGTGCCAGCTCACCGACAGGGGCTCCTAATGAAAAACTGTTTTTT
CASSPTGAPNEKLFF
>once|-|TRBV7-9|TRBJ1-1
TGTGCCAGCAGCTTAAAAGGGGTTGGTGAAGCTTTCTTT
CASSLKGVGEAFF
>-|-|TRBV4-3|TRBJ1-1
TGCGCCAGCAGCCAGGAGACCTACACTGAAGCTTTCTTT
CASSQETYTEAFF
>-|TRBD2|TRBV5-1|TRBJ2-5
TGCGCCAGCAGCCCCGGGACTAGCGGTGGGGGAGAGACCCAGTACTTC
CASSPGTSGGGETQYF
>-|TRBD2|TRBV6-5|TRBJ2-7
TGTGCCAGCAGGTGGACTAGCGGACCCTACGAGCAGTACTTC
CASRWTSGPYEQYF
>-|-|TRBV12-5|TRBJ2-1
TGTGCTAGTGGTTTGGACCGAGATATTTGGGGCAGCTCCTACAATGAGCAGTTCTTC
CASGLDRDIWGSSYNEQFF
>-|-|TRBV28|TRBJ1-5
TGTGCCAGCAGTTTACTCCGGGAAAATCAGCCCCAGCATTTT
CASSLLRENQPQHF
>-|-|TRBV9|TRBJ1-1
TGTGCCAGCAGCGTAGGCGGTTTCACTGAAGCTTTCTTT
CASSVGGFTEAFF
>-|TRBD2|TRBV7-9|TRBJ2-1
TGTGCCAGCAGCTGGACTAGCTTAGGTGAGCAGTTCTTC
CASSWTSLGEQFF
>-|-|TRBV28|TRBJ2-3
TGTGCCAGCAGCCTCCGGGGCACAGATACGCAGTATTTT
CASSLRGTDTQYF
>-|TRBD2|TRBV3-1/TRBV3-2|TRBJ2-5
TGTGCCAGCAGCCACATTCCGGGACTAGCGGGAGGTCGGCCAGAGACCCAGTACTTC
CASSHIPGLAGGRPETQYF